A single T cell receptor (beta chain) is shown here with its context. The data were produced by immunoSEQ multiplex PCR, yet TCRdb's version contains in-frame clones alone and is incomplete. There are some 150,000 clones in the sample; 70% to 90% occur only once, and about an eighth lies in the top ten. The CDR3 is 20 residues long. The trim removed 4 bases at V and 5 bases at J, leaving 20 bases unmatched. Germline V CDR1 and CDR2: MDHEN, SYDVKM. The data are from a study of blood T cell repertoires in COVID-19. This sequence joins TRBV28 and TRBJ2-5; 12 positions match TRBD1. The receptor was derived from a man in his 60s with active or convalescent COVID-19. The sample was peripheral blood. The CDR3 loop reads CASSSYWADGDRGREETQYF. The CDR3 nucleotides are TGTGCCAGCAGTTCTTACTGGGCGGATGGGGACAGGGGGCGCGAGGAGACCCAGTACTTC.